This note documents a single T cell receptor beta chain sequence. No antigen is known for it. This entry is derived from a study of identical twins. Overall study findings and caveats: Abundant beta clonotypes from cord blood bore fewer insertions; memory repertoires lacked this pattern.

TCRdb redid the calling of the 5' RACE reads with MiXCR, one entry per CDR3 protein. The data show 260,000 or so distinct CDR3 sequences, 7.5% seen once. Trimming stripped 0 bases from V and 2 bases from J, with 18 bases between. The germline V gene encodes CDR1 LGHNA and CDR2 YNFKEQ. The CDR3 is made up of 18 amino acids. In addition, the sample was reused for a study of yellow fever vaccine responses in identical twins.

This rearrangement joins TRBV4-2 to TRBJ2-3; D not certain. This TCR was recovered from a woman aged 18 to 35 in good health. Material: CD8+ T cells sorted from blood. In nucleotides, the CDR3 is TGTGCCAGCAGCCAAGATCTAAGGGTAGCAAAGACCACAGATACGCAGTATTTT. Protein sequence: CASSQDLRVAKTTDTQYF.